This note documents a single T cell receptor (beta chain) sequence. Its antigen is unidentified. 13 Jbeta primers and 60 Vbeta primers were used for the PCR. Generated by immunoSEQ multiplex PCR, the TCRdb table keeps only in-frame clones and is missing some. The sample lists about 89,000 clones, 64% occurring once. Trimming pared 10 bases from V and 6 bases from J, leaving 15 bases between. The CDR3 length is 12 residues. The germline gives CDR1 MRHNA, CDR2 SNTAGT. These data originate in a study of cytomegalovirus exposure and HLA in healthy donors. The study's findings and limits: Later, an analysis found that common viral pathogens appeared to be linked with several of the most significant clusters.

The rearrangement uses TRBV6-4 and TRBJ1-1; D remains unclear. Sequencing used PBMCs. This receptor was identified in a human donor in good health. CDR3 sequence reads: CATPSKRAEAFF. The CDR3 DNA sequence: TGTGCCACCCCCTCGAAGAGGGCTGAAGCTTTCTTT.